The 13 T cell receptor beta chains presented below share a single source sample, sequenced in a study of cytomegalovirus exposure and HLA in healthy donors. The PCR was carried out with 60 Vbeta primers and 13 Jbeta primers. Clones were sequenced by immunoSEQ multiplex PCR, and TCRdb holds only the in-frame ones, with some missing. This sample has fewer than 200,000 clones, with over 60% found just once. Sequenced input: PBMCs. The receptors stem from a man aged 35 to 55 in good health and CMV-seronegative.

The rearrangement uses TRBV7-3 and TRBJ2-6, with 8 positions matching TRBD2. The CDR3 sequence is 17 residues long. Trimming at V came to 2 bases and at J to 0 bases, leaving 3 bases not matched to a gene. The V gene's germline CDR1 is SGHTA and CDR2 FQGTGA. The CDR3 here is CASSLRGGASGANVLTF. DNA for the CDR3: TGTGCCAGCAGCTTACGGGGGGGAGCCTCTGGGGCCAACGTCCTGACTTTC.

The chain joins TRBV5-1 to TRBJ1-5, with no clear D. Trimming pared 0 bases from V and 3 bases from J, leaving 7 bases between. The CDR3 has 14 amino acids. In germline, CDR1 is SGHRS, CDR2 YFSETQ. The CDR3 coding sequence is TGCGCCAGCAGCTTGGACAGTACCAATCAGCCCCAGCATTTT. It is translated as CASSLDSTNQPQHF.

The CDR3 loop is CASRNRGLTNEKLFF. CDR3 DNA: TGTGCCAGTAGAAACAGGGGGCTCACTAATGAAAAACTGTTTTTT. The chain has TRBV19 and TRBJ1-4, with 9 bases aligning to TRBD1. Germline V gene sequence: CDR1 LNHDA, CDR2 SQIVND (reference sequence). V shed 6 bases and J 2 bases; nucleotides not matched to a gene: 4. CDR3 length: 15 amino acids.

V gene TRBV18 combines with J gene TRBJ1-2; D gene uncertain. Germline CDR1 is KGHSH and CDR2 is LQKENI. The V end lost 3 bases, the J end lost 2 bases, and 10 bases lay between the germline ends. CDR3 length: 14 residues. The chain's CDR3 is CASSPMRQNYGYTF. Here the CDR3 DNA reads TGTGCCAGCTCACCTATGAGGCAGAACTATGGCTACACCTTC.

V usage is TRBV7-2 and J usage is TRBJ1-6; 7 bases are a match to TRBD1. The CDR3 has 15 residues. Trimming removed 7 bases from V and 9 bases from J; junction bases left unmatched: 12. CDR1 is SGHTA and CDR2 is FQGNSA in the germline V gene. As DNA, the CDR3 is TGTGCCAGCACCTTTTTACAGGGGCGTCGTTCACCCCTCCACTTT. It translates to CASTFLQGRRSPLHF.

The CDR3 nucleotides are TGTGCCAGCAGACCTAACCTCGACAGCGCGAACACCGGGGAGCTGTTTTTT. It encodes CASRPNLDSANTGELFF. The V call is TRBV27, the J call TRBJ2-2; tentatively, D is TRBD1 (5 bases). The CDR3 has 17 residues. The V gene lost 6 bases and the J gene lost 0 bases, with 17 bases spanning the gap. Germline V gene sequence: CDR1 MNHEY, CDR2 SMNVEV (reference sequence).

This clone has a handful of counts. The chain links TRBV7-6 to TRBJ2-5; TRBD2 matches 15 bases. Germline V gives CDR1 SGHVS, CDR2 FNYEAQ. V lost 5 bases, J lost 5 bases, and 6 bases stayed unmatched. This CDR3 comprises 16 residues. The CDR3 DNA follows: TGTGCCAGCAGCCCTGGGACTAGCGGGAGGATTGAGACCCAGTACTTC. It is translated as CASSPGTSGRIETQYF.

V gene TRBV7-2 combines with J gene TRBJ1-5, with a possible D match to TRBD1 (5 bases). The CDR3 is 13 residues long. Germline lookup yields CDR1 SGHTA and CDR2 FQGNSA. Trimming shortened V by 5 bases and J by 5 bases, and 10 bases separated the two germline ends. The CDR3 nucleotides read TGTGCCAGCAGCCCCCAAGGGGATCAGCCCCAGCATTTT. Its protein is CASSPQGDQPQHF.

This clone was observed a handful of times. CDR3 coding DNA: TGCGCCAGCAGCCCTGAGGAACAGCGGACTGAAGCTTTCTTT. Its protein product is CASSPEEQRTEAFF. The chain employs TRBV4-3 and TRBJ1-1; D is undetermined. V gave up 4 bases and J gave up 5 bases, with 14 bases separating them. The CDR3 is made up of 14 amino acids. Germline V gene sequence: CDR1 LGHNA, CDR2 YSLEER.

The chain recombines TRBV25-1 with TRBJ1-6; a weak D match, TRBD1 (6 bases). This CDR3 has 17 residues. The germline gives CDR1 MGHDK, CDR2 SYGVNS. V lost 8 bases to trimming and J lost 7 bases, with 24 bases between them. CDR3 sequence reads: CASSEWGEGVRNSPLHF. CDR3 nucleotide sequence: TGTGCCAGCTCAGAATGGGGGGAGGGGGTAAGGAATTCACCCCTCCACTTT.

The J gene is TRBJ2-4, the V gene TRBV7-2; TRBD2 agrees at 11 bases. This CDR3 has 17 residues. The germline V gene encodes CDR1 SGHTA and CDR2 FQGNSA. Unmatched junction bases numbered 11, after V lost 4 bases and J lost 6 bases. DNA for the CDR3: TGTGCCAGCAGCTCCTTAGCGGGAGGGCGGGGGGGAAACATTCAGTACTTC. Translated: CASSSLAGGRGGNIQYF.

J is TRBJ1-2 and V is TRBV5-5, with D possibly TRBD1 on 6 matching bases. Germline CDR1 and CDR2: SGHKS and YYEKEE (reference sequence). V lost 4 bases, J lost 4 bases, and 17 bases lay in between. The CDR3 length is 15 residues. The CDR3 spells CASSLVQQGSYGYTF. The CDR3, as DNA: TGTGCCAGCAGCCTGGTACAGCAGGGGAGCTATGGCTACACCTTC.

This clone has a single count. The chain uses TRBV9 and TRBJ1-2, with TRBD1 matching over 8 bases. The trim removed 4 bases at V and 5 bases at J, leaving 7 bases unmatched. The germline CDR1 and CDR2 sequences are SGDLS and YYNGEE. The CDR3 runs 14 residues. DNA for the CDR3: TGTGCCAGCAGCCCTGACAGGGGACAATATGGCTACACCTTC. Translated: CASSPDRGQYGYTF.